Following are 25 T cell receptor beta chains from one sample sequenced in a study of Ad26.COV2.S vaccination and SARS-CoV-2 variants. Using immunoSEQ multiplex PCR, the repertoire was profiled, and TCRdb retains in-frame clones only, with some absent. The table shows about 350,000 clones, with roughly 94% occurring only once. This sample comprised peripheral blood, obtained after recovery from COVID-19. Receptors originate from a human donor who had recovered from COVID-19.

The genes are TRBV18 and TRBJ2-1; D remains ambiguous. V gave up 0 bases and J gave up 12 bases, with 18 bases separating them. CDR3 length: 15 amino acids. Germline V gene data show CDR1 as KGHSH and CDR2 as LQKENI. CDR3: CASSPPDRSDGVQFF. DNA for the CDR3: TGTGCCAGCTCACCACCGGATCGATCGGACGGAGTGCAGTTCTTC. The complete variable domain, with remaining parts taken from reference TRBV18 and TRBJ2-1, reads NAGVMQNPRHLVRRRGQEARLRCSPMKGHSHVYWYRQLPEEGLKFMVYLQKENIIDESGMPKERFSAEFPKEGPSILRIQQVVRGDSAAYFCASSPPDRSDGVQFFGPGTRLTVL.

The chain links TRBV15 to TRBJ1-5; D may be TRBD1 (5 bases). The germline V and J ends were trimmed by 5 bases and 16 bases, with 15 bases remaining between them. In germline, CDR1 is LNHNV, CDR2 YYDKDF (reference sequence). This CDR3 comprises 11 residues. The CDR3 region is CATSGAGTLHF. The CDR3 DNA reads TGTGCCACCAGCGGTGCCGGGACCCTACATTTT.

The CDR3 loop is CASSWGAGMDEQFF. The CDR3 nucleotides read TGTGCCAGCAGTTGGGGGGCCGGCATGGATGAGCAGTTCTTC. The V and J genes are TRBV6-2 or TRBV6-3 and TRBJ2-1; either TRBD1 or TRBD2 may fit D (6 bases each). Germline loops: CDR1 MNHEY, CDR2 SVGEGT. The CDR3 covers 14 residues. Trimming pared 4 bases from V and 8 bases from J, leaving 15 bases between.

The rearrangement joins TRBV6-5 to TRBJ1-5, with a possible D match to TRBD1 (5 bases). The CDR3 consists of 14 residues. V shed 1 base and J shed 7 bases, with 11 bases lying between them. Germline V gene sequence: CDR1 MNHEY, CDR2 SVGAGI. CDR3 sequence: CASSYLGVGQPQHF. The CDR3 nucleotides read TGTGCCAGCAGTTACTTGGGGGTAGGCCAGCCCCAGCATTTT.

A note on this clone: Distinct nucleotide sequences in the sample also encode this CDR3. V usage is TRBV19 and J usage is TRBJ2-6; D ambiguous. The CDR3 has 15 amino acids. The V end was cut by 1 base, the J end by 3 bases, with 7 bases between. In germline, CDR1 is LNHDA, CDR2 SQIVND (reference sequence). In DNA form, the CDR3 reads TGTGCCAGTAGTATAGGTCAGAGTGGGGCCAACGTCCTGACTTTC. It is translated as CASSIGQSGANVLTF.

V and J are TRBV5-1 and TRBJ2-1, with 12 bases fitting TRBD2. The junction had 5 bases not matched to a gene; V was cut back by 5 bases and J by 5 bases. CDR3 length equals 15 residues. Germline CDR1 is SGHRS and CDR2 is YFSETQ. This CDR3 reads CASRTLAGGDNEQFF. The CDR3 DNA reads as TGCGCCAGCAGAACACTAGCGGGGGGCGACAATGAGCAGTTCTTC.

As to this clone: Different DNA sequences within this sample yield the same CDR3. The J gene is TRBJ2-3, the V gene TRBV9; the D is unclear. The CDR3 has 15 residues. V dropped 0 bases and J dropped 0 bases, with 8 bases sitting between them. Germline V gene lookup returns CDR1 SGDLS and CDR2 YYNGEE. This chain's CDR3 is CASSVAGTSTDTQYF. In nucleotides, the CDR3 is TGTGCCAGCAGCGTAGCGGGTACTAGCACAGATACGCAGTATTTT.

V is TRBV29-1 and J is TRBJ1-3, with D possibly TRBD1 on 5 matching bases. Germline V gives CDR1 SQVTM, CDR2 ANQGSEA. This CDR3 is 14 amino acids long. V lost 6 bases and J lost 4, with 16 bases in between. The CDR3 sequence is CSVDYGTGGNTIYF. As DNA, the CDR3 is TGCAGCGTCGACTATGGGACGGGCGGAAACACCATATATTTT.

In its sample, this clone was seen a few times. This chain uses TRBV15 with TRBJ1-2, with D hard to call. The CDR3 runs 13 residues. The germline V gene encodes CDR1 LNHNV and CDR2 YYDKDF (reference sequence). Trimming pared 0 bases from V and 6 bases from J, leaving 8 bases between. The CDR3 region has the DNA TGTGCCACCAGCAGAGATTTGGTGGATGGCTACACCTTC. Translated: CATSRDLVDGYTF.

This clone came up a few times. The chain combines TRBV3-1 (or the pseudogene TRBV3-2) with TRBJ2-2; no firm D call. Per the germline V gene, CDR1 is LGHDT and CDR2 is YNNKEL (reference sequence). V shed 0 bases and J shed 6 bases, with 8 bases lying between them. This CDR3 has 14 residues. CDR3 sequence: CASSQDQGPGELFF. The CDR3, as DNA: TGTGCCAGCAGCCAAGATCAAGGCCCCGGGGAGCTGTTTTTT.

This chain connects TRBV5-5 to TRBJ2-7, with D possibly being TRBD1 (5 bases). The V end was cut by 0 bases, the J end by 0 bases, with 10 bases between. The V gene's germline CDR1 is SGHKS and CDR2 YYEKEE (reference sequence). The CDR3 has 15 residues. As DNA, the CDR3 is TGTGCCAGCAGCTTGGAAATAGGGGCCTCCTACGAGCAGTACTTC. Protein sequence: CASSLEIGASYEQYF.

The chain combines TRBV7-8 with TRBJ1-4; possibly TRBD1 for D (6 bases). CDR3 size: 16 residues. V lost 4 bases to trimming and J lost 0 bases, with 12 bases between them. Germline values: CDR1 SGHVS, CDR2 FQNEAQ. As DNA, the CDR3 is TGTGCCAGCAGCTCGATTGGACAGACAACTAATGAAAAACTGTTTTTT. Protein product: CASSSIGQTTNEKLFF.

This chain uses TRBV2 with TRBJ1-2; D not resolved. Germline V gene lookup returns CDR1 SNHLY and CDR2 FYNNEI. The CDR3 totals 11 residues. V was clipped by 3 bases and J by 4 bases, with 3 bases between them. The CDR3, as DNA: TGTGCCAGCAGTGAGGGCTATGGCTACACCTTC. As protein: CASSEGYGYTF.

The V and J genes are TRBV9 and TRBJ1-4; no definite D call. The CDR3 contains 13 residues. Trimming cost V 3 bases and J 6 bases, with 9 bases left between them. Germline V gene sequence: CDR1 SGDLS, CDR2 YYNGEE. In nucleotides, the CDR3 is TGTGCCAGCAGCGAGGATGCAGATGAAAAACTGTTTTTT. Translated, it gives CASSEDADEKLFF.

The DNA for the CDR3 is TGCGCCAGCAGCGGCGTCCCGGGACTAGCGGGGGGGACCTACAATGAGCAGTTCTTC. This gives the protein CASSGVPGLAGGTYNEQFF. This chain connects TRBV5-1 to TRBJ2-1, with TRBD2 identical over 16 bases. This CDR3 contains 19 residues. In germline, CDR1 is SGHRS, CDR2 YFSETQ. J gave up 2 bases and V 4 bases, and 9 bases lay outside the gene matches.

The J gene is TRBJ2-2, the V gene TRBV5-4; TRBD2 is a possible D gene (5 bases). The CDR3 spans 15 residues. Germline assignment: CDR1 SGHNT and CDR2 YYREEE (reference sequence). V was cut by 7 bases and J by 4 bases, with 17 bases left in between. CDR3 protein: CASAQGTAGTGELFF. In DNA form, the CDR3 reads TGTGCCAGCGCCCAAGGAACCGCGGGCACCGGGGAGCTGTTTTTT.

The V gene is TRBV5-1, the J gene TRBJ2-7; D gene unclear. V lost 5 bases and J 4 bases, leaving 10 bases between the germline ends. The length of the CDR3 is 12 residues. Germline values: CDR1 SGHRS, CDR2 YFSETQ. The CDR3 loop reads CASRQTGYEQYF. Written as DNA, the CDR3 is TGCGCCAGCAGACAAACGGGTTACGAGCAGTACTTC.

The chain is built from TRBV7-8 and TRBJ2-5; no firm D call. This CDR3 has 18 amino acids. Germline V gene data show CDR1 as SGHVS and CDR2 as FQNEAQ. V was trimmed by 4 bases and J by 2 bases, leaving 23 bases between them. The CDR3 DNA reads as TGTGCCAGCAGCTCCAAAGGCCACCAAGGGAATTTGCAAGAGACCCAGTACTTC. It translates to CASSSKGHQGNLQETQYF.

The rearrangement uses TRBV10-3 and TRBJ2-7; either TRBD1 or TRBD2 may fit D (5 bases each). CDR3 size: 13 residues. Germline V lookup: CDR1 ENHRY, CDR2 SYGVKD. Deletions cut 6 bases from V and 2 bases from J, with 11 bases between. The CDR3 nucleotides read TGTGCCATCAGGGGAGACAGTCCCTACGAGCAGTACTTC. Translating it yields CAIRGDSPYEQYF.

The CDR3 sequence is CASSQDRGSGGGNEQFF. Here the CDR3 DNA reads TGTGCCAGCAGCCAAGATCGGGGGTCAGGGGGAGGCAATGAGCAGTTCTTC. The rearrangement links TRBV3-1 (or the pseudogene TRBV3-2) to TRBJ2-1; possibly TRBD1 for D (7 bases). Germline CDR1 reads LGHDT; CDR2 reads YNNKEL (reference sequence). V lost 0 bases and J lost 6, with 18 bases in between. CDR3 size: 17 residues.

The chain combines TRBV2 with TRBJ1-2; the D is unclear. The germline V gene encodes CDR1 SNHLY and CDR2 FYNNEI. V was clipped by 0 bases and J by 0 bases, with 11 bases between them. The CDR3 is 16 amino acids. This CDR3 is CASSEARRTPNYGYTF. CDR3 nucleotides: TGTGCCAGCAGTGAAGCCCGGCGAACTCCTAACTATGGCTACACCTTC.

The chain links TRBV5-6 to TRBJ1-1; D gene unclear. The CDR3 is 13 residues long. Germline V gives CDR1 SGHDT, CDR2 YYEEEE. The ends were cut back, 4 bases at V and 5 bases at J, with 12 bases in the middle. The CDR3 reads CASSPGRRTEAFF. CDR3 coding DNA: TGTGCCAGCAGCCCTGGTCGTAGAACTGAAGCTTTCTTT.

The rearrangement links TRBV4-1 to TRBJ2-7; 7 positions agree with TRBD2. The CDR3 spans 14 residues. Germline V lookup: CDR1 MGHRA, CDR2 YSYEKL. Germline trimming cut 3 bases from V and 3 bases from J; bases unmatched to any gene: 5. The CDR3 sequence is CASSQRLAGYEQYF. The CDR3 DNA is TGCGCCAGCAGCCAGAGACTAGCCGGCTACGAGCAGTACTTC.

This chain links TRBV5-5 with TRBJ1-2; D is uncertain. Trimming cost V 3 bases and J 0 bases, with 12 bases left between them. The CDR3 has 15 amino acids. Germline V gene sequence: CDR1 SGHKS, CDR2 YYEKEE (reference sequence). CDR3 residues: CASSSLGASNYGYTF. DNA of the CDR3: TGTGCCAGCAGCTCGTTGGGAGCCTCTAACTATGGCTACACCTTC.

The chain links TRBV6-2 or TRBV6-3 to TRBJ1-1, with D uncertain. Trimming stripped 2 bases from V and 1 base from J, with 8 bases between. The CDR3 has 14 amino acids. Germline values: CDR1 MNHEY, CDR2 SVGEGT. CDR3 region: CASSYGDSNTEAFF. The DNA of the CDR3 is TGTGCCAGCAGTTACGGCGATTCGAACACTGAAGCTTTCTTT.